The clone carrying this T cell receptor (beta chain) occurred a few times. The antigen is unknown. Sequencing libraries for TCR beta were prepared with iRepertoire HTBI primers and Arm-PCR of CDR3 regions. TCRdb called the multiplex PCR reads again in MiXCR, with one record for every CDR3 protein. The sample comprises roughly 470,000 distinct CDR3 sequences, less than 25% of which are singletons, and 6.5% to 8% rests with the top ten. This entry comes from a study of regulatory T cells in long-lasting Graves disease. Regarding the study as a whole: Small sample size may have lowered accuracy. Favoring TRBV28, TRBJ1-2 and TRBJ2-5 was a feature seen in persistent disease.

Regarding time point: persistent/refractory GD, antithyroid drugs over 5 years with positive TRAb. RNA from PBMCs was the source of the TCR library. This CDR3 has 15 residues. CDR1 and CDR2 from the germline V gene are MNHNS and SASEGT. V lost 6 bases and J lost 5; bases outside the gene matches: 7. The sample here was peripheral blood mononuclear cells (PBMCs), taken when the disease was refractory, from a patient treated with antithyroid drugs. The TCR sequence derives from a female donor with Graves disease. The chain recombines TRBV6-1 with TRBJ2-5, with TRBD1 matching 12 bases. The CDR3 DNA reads TGTGCCAGCAGGTCCGGGACAGGGGGCTTGGAGACCCAGTACTTC. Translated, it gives CASRSGTGGLETQYF.